The 24 T cell receptor beta chains in this list originate from one sample, sequenced in a study of post-analysis software for immune sequencing data. Study outcomes and limitations: When patients were compared with controls, 5 or 6 TRBV segments were more frequent, TRBV5-6, TRBV5-1 and TRBV20-1 among them.

Their antigens are not known. Unique molecular identifiers were present in the TCR beta cDNA libraries. TCRdb processed the PCR reads anew with MiXCR; each CDR3 protein has one entry. This sample has some 690,000 distinct CDR3 sequences, with roughly three fifths found just once. The sample comprised blood. The receptors shown here come from a girl aged 2 to 10 with multiple sclerosis.

The CDR3 is CASSVAAGGNQPQHF. The DNA for the CDR3 is TGTGCCAGCAGCGTAGCGGCAGGCGGCAATCAGCCCCAGCATTTT. The V gene is TRBV9, the J gene TRBJ1-5; D gene ambiguous. CDR3 length equals 15 residues. From germline, CDR1 is SGDLS and CDR2 YYNGEE. The germline V and J ends were trimmed by 0 bases and 2 bases, with 9 bases remaining between them.

Only a few counts were recorded for this clonotype. The J gene is TRBJ2-7, the V gene TRBV5-1; D gene unclear. CDR1 is SGHRS and CDR2 is YFSETQ in the germline V gene. The CDR3 covers 13 residues. Trimming took 5 bases from V and 2 from J, leaving 11 bases between them. CDR3 loop: CASRAALTYEQYF. CDR3 DNA sequence: TGCGCCAGCAGGGCAGCCCTAACCTACGAGCAGTACTTC. Together with reference TRBV5-1 and TRBJ2-7, the CDR3 gives the full variable domain: KAGVTQTPRYLIKTRGQQVTLSCSPISGHRSVSWYQQTPGQGLQFLFEYFSETQRNKGNFPGRFSGRQFSNSRSEMNVSTLELGDSALYLCASRAALTYEQYFGPGTRLTVT.

This chain uses TRBV18 with TRBJ2-4, with 9 bases identical to TRBD2. The closer fit of TRBJ2-5 to the DNA end suggests the J call may be wrong. Germline loops: CDR1 KGHSH, CDR2 LQKENI. CDR3 size: 15 residues. CDR3 in DNA: TGTGCCAGCCAAGCGGGGGGTCTCGGCCAAGAGACCCAGTACTTC. Its protein is CASQAGGLGQETQYF.

This clonotype has only a few counts. V is TRBV7-2 and J is TRBJ1-5, with no clear D. The V gene's germline CDR1 is SGHTA and CDR2 FQGNSA. Trimming took 5 bases from V and 6 from J, leaving 11 bases between them. The CDR3 runs to 13 residues. CDR3 nucleotide sequence: TGTGCCAGCAGCCCCGCGGACGGTCAGCCCCAGCATTTT. This sequence encodes CASSPADGQPQHF.

CDR3 loop: CASSLAGRLGKYNEQFF. The CDR3 nucleotides are TGCGCCAGCAGCTTGGCCGGACGCCTGGGAAAGTACAATGAGCAGTTCTTC. J is TRBJ2-1 and V is TRBV5-1; D is ambiguous. The CDR3 has 17 residues. Trimming removed 0 bases at V and 4 bases at J, with 17 bases between. CDR1 is SGHRS and CDR2 is YFSETQ in the germline V gene.

The chain is built from TRBV5-1 and TRBJ1-5; weak D call: TRBD1 (6 bases). Trimming shortened V by 0 bases and J by 5 bases, and 9 bases separated the two germline ends. CDR1 is SGHRS and CDR2 is YFSETQ in the germline V gene. CDR3 length equals 14 residues. CDR3 region: CASSLVGGHQPQHF. The CDR3 DNA sequence: TGCGCCAGCAGCTTGGTAGGGGGGCATCAGCCCCAGCATTTT.

A few counts support this clonotype. The chain uses TRBV7-6 and TRBJ2-7, with D possibly being TRBD1 or TRBD2 (6 bases each). CDR1 and CDR2 from the germline V gene are SGHVS and FNYEAQ. CDR3 size: 17 residues. Trimming removed 1 base from V and 6 bases from J, with 22 bases in between. CDR3: CASSLDRGGTIWREQYF. The CDR3, as DNA: TGTGCCAGCAGCTTAGACAGAGGGGGGACCATCTGGCGCGAGCAGTACTTC. The whole variable domain, filled in from reference TRBV7-6 and TRBJ2-7, reads GAGVSQSPRYKVTKRGQDVALRCDPISGHVSLYWYRQALGQGPEFLTYFNYEAQQDKSGLPNDRFSAERPEGSISTLTIQRTEQRDSAMYRCASSLDRGGTIWREQYFGPGTRLTVT.

This chain uses TRBV12-3 or TRBV12-4 with TRBJ1-4, with no clear D. This CDR3 is 14 amino acids long. V lost 6 bases and J lost 0, with 8 bases in between. The CDR3 DNA reads TGTGCCAGCAGCGAGGGTACAACTAATGAAAAACTGTTTTTT. The encoded protein is CASSEGTTNEKLFF.

The J gene is TRBJ2-3, the V gene TRBV19, with D possibly being TRBD1 (6 bases). The CDR3 covers 14 residues. Trimming removed 3 bases at V and 3 bases at J, with 10 bases between. In germline, CDR1 is LNHDA, CDR2 SQIVND (reference sequence). This CDR3 reads CASSIEQGTDTQYF. The DNA of the CDR3 is TGTGCCAGTAGTATCGAACAGGGAACAGATACGCAGTATTTT. The entire variable domain, with the rest obtained from reference TRBV19 and TRBJ2-3, is as follows: DGGITQSPKYLFRKEGQNVTLSCEQNLNHDAMYWYRQDPGQGLRLIYYSQIVNDFQKGDIAEGYSVSREKKESFPLTVTSAQKNPTAFYLCASSIEQGTDTQYFGPGTRLTVL.

This sequence joins TRBV4-1 and TRBJ1-5; D is perhaps TRBD1 (5 bases). CDR1 MGHRA and CDR2 YSYEKL come from the germline V gene. V lost 0 bases and J 2 bases, leaving 14 bases between the germline ends. This CDR3 region has 17 residues. DNA for the CDR3: TGCGCCAGCAGCCAAGACAGGGATGGGGTCGGCAATCAGCCCCAGCATTTT. It specifies CASSQDRDGVGNQPQHF.

The genes are TRBV20-1 and TRBJ2-1; no clear D. CDR3 length equals 15 residues. Per the germline V gene, CDR1 is DFQATT and CDR2 is SNEGSKA (reference sequence). V gave up 2 bases and J gave up 0 bases, with 11 bases separating them. The CDR3 region is CSARRLHSSYNEQFF. As DNA, the CDR3 is TGCAGTGCTAGACGGCTCCACTCCTCCTACAATGAGCAGTTCTTC.

The chain links TRBV6-5 to TRBJ1-2; D uncertain. Germline CDR1 and CDR2: MNHEY and SVGAGI. V was shortened by 0 bases and J by 4 bases, with 12 bases between the two germline ends. The CDR3 is 15 amino acids. The CDR3 is CASSYSAVDSYGYTF. CDR3 sequence (DNA): TGTGCCAGCAGTTACTCGGCAGTCGATAGCTATGGCTACACCTTC.

This clonotype has more than one count but fewer than ten. The V and J genes are TRBV5-8 and TRBJ2-1, with D possibly TRBD2 on 6 matching bases. CDR1 is SGHTS and CDR2 is YDEGEE in the germline V gene. V was trimmed by 3 bases and J by 10 bases, leaving 8 bases between them. The CDR3 runs 11 residues. The CDR3 nucleotides read TGTGCCAGCAGCTCCCTAGCGGAGCAGTTCTTC. As protein: CASSSLAEQFF.

This chain links TRBV9 with TRBJ1-6; D unresolved. CDR3 length equals 16 residues. Germline CDR1 and CDR2: SGDLS and YYNGEE. Trimming pared 1 base from V and 7 bases from J, leaving 15 bases between. CDR3 nucleotides: TGTGCCAGCAGCGTAAACTGGCAGGAGGACAATTCACCCCTCCACTTT. The encoded protein is CASSVNWQEDNSPLHF.

CDR3 loop: CASSRSVDYNEQFF. DNA of the CDR3: TGTGCCAGCAGTAGATCGGTAGATTACAATGAGCAGTTCTTC. The genes are TRBV6-4 and TRBJ2-1; D unclear. V was pared by 5 bases and J by 4 bases, with 12 bases between. The CDR3 is made up of 14 amino acids. CDR1 is MRHNA and CDR2 is SNTAGT in the germline V gene.

The chain combines TRBV5-1 with TRBJ1-1; possibly TRBD1 for D (5 bases). CDR1 and CDR2 (germline): SGHRS, YFSETQ. The CDR3 is 13 residues long. Trimming took off 0 bases at V and 11 bases at J, with 14 bases between the two ends. The CDR3: CASSLVGGTDAFF. The CDR3, as DNA: TGCGCCAGCAGCTTGGTAGGAGGGACCGATGCTTTCTTT.

CDR3 bases: TGTGCCAGCAGCTTAGACGGGGGCCCGGGCAATGAGCAGTTCTTC. Residues: CASSLDGGPGNEQFF. The V gene is TRBV7-2, the J gene TRBJ2-1; either TRBD1 or TRBD2 may fit D (6 bases each). Trimming removed 1 base at V and 6 bases at J, with 13 bases between. CDR3 length: 15 residues. Germline V lookup: CDR1 SGHTA, CDR2 FQGNSA.

CDR3 residues: CSARDPPGGVYEQYF. CDR3 nucleotides: TGCAGTGCTAGAGATCCGCCAGGGGGAGTTTACGAGCAGTACTTC. This rearrangement joins TRBV20-1 to TRBJ2-7, with TRBD1 matching over 7 bases. CDR3 length: 15 residues. The V gene's germline CDR1 is DFQATT and CDR2 SNEGSKA (reference sequence). The V segment lost 0 bases and the J segment 4 bases; nucleotides outside the gene matches: 9.

This clonotype was counted only a few times. The chain combines TRBV7-2 with TRBJ2-1, with D unresolved. V was cut by 2 bases and J by 0 bases, with 8 bases left in between. CDR3 length equals 15 residues. Germline CDR1 and CDR2: SGHTA and FQGNSA. The chain's CDR3 is CASSLTRSSYNEQFF. DNA for the CDR3: TGTGCCAGCAGCTTAACGCGGAGCTCCTACAATGAGCAGTTCTTC. Full variable domain (outside the CDR3, taken from reference TRBV7-2 and TRBJ2-1): GAGVSQSPSNKVTEKGKDVELRCDPISGHTALYWYRQSLGQGLEFLIYFQGNSAPDKSGLPSDRFSAERTGGSVSTLTIQRTQQEDSAVYLCASSLTRSSYNEQFFGPGTRLTVL.

This rearrangement joins TRBV7-9 to TRBJ1-5; D call uncertain. CDR1 SEHNR and CDR2 FQNEAQ come from the germline V gene (reference sequence). V gave up 4 bases and J gave up 0 bases, with 10 bases separating them. This CDR3 is 15 amino acids long. The DNA of the CDR3 is TGTGCCAGCAGCTCGTCGATAGATAGCAATCAGCCCCAGCATTTT. The encoded protein is CASSSSIDSNQPQHF.

The chain is built from TRBV10-3 and TRBJ2-4; D is perhaps TRBD2 (7 bases). The CDR3 consists of 12 residues. CDR1 ENHRY and CDR2 SYGVKD come from the germline V gene. The V gene lost 9 bases and the J gene lost 7 bases, with 13 bases spanning the gap. As DNA, the CDR3 is TGTGCCATATCCCCGGGGGGCAACATTCAGTACTTC. It codes for CAISPGGNIQYF.

The chain combines TRBV29-1 with TRBJ2-3, with 7 bases lining up with TRBD2. The CDR3 loop spans 14 amino acids. The germline V gene encodes CDR1 SQVTM and CDR2 ANQGSEA. The junction had 5 bases not matched to a gene; V was cut back by 2 bases and J by 3 bases. CDR3 sequence: CSVETTSDTDTQYF. In DNA form, the CDR3 reads TGCAGCGTTGAAACAACTAGCGATACAGATACGCAGTATTTT.

CDR3: CASSETEKVYEQYF. The CDR3 bases are TGTGCCAGCAGTGAGACAGAGAAAGTCTACGAGCAGTACTTC. This rearrangement joins TRBV7-9 to TRBJ2-7; maybe TRBD1 (5 bases). The CDR3 is 14 residues long. Germline V gives CDR1 SEHNR, CDR2 FQNEAQ (reference sequence). Trimming took 6 bases from V and 3 from J, leaving 15 bases between them.

This clonotype has a handful of counts. This sequence joins TRBV20-1 and TRBJ2-3; no clear D gene. V was pared by 5 bases and J by 2 bases, with 14 bases between. CDR3 length: 14 residues. The germline V gene has CDR1 DFQATT and CDR2 SNEGSKA (reference sequence). The CDR3, as DNA: TGCAGTGCTTTCGGACCCCTGTTCACAGATACGCAGTATTTT. Amino acid sequence: CSAFGPLFTDTQYF.